The clone carrying this T cell receptor beta chain was observed at least ten times. Its antigen remains unknown. There are 15 residues in the CDR3. After removal of 3 bases from V and 6 bases from J, the junction contained 8 bases not matched to a gene. Germline assignment: CDR1 MNHEY and CDR2 SMNVEV (reference sequence). For the second PCR, which ran for roughly 6 to 12 cycles, a sample-barcoded 5' primer and a J-beta primer mix were used. TCRdb ran MiXCR on the 5' RACE reads and lists one entry per CDR3 protein. Here the sample spans 790,000 or so distinct CDR3 sequences, around 50% being singletons. The sample belongs to a study of blood T cells in healthy people across ages. Study-level points and caveats: It was the long-lived donors that had more naive CD4+ cells and higher diversity than aged donors.

The material sequenced was blood. The TCR comes from a middle-aged man in good health. V and J are TRBV27 and TRBJ1-5; 7 positions match TRBD1. CDR3 sequence reads: CASSFGRGEGQPQHF. The CDR3 bases are TGTGCCAGCAGTTTCGGCAGGGGGGAAGGTCAGCCCCAGCATTTT.